The TCR beta chain under discussion was sequenced for a study of glioma-infiltrating T cells after dendritic cell vaccination. Whole-study results and caveats: Estimated pretreatment TIL content predicted outcome after dendritic cell vaccination. TCR clonality showed no direct relationship with survival.

Per germline, CDR1 MGHDK and CDR2 SYGVNS. There are 18 residues in the CDR3. The J segment lost 3 bases and the V segment lost 4 bases, leaving 14 bases of the junction unmatched. The PCR used 60 V beta and 13 J beta primers. Sequencing was performed with immunoSEQ multiplex PCR; in TCRdb, only in-frame clones are kept and a portion is missing. This sample carries 80,000 to 95,000 clones, 85% of them seen once, and the ten largest clones take about 8.5%. Time point of the sample: after dendritic cell vaccination, including at tumor progression/relapse. This clone occurred once. The antigen is undetermined.

This specimen consisted of blood, obtained after dendritic cell vaccination. This receptor was obtained from a human donor with glioblastoma. V is TRBV25-1 and J is TRBJ2-4; 8 nucleotides agree with TRBD2. CDR3 residues: CASSGSGSGLFVKNIQYF. For the CDR3, the DNA is TGTGCCAGCAGTGGAAGCGGGAGTGGCCTATTCGTCAAAAACATTCAGTACTTC.